A selection of T cell receptor beta chains follows, all from one sample in a study of CD8+ T cells in alopecia areata. Generated by immunoSEQ multiplex PCR, the TCRdb table keeps only in-frame clones and is missing some. The table shows approximately 99,000 clones, with around 59% occurring only once. The sample was CD8+ T cells sorted from blood. Receptors were obtained from a human donor in good health. Both conserved end residues are part of each CDR3. D genes are given only for firm matches. For some rows the clone size is stated as once, few or many, or as a class when expanded; others skip it.

D gene	clone size	V gene	J gene	CDR3 DNA	CDR3 protein
TRBD2	.	TRBV2	TRBJ2-3	TGTGCCAGCCCGGGACTAGCATCCACAGATACGCAGTATTTT	CASPGLASTDTQYF
.	few	TRBV10-3	TRBJ1-1	TGTGCCATCAGTGAGTCGGGGGCGCAGGACACTGAAGCTTTCTTT	CAISESGAQDTEAFF
.	few	TRBV29-1	TRBJ2-2	TGCAGCGCCCAATGGGGGGCCGGGGAGCTGTTTTTT	CSAQWGAGELFF
.	.	TRBV13	TRBJ2-7	TGTGCCAGCAGCTTAAGCACGGGGTTAACCTCCTACGAGCAGTACTTC	CASSLSTGLTSYEQYF
TRBD2	.	TRBV5-1	TRBJ2-1	TGCGCCAGCCTACTAGTCGCGGGGGAGTACAATGAGCAGTTCTTC	CASLLVAGEYNEQFF
TRBD1	.	TRBV5-1	TRBJ2-3	TGCGCCAGCAGCCCCGGGGGGACAGGGAATACGCAGTATTTT	CASSPGGTGNTQYF
.	once	TRBV4-1	TRBJ1-6	TGCGCCAGCAGTTTCGGAGGGGTAGGATCACCCCTCCACTTT	CASSFGGVGSPLHF
.	.	TRBV11-1	TRBJ2-5	TGTGCCAGCAGCTTAGATATGGCCGGATCGAGCCAAGAGACCCAGTACTTC	CASSLDMAGSSQETQYF
TRBD2	.	TRBV29-1	TRBJ2-2	TGCAGCGTTGTTAGCGGGGGGGCTACCGGGGAGCTGTTTTTT	CSVVSGGATGELFF
.	few	TRBV5-4	TRBJ2-3	TGTGCCAGCAGCTTGGAGGGGGGAGATACGCAGTATTTT	CASSLEGGDTQYF
TRBD2	few	TRBV13	TRBJ2-5	TGTGCCAGCAGCTCGGGCGGCGGGGGGAGCCAAGAGACCCAGTACTTC	CASSSGGGGSQETQYF
TRBD2	.	TRBV6-1	TRBJ2-7	TGTGCCAGCAGTCAATTAGCGGGGACCTTCTACGAGCAGTACTTC	CASSQLAGTFYEQYF
.	.	TRBV4-1	TRBJ1-1	TGCGCCAGCAGCCAAGTATGGTCCGTGGGAAACACTGAAGCTTTCTTT	CASSQVWSVGNTEAFF
.	few	TRBV5-6	TRBJ2-7	TGTGCCAGCGCGAGAGGACAGACCTACGAGCAGTACTTC	CASARGQTYEQYF
.	.	TRBV5-1	TRBJ2-7	TGCGCCAGCAGCTTTTACCATGGGCACGAGCAGTACTTC	CASSFYHGHEQYF
TRBD2	.	TRBV7-9	TRBJ2-7	TGTGCCAGCAGCTTAGCGCCGGGAGGCGAGCAGTACTTC	CASSLAPGGEQYF
.	.	TRBV29-1	TRBJ2-1	TGCAGCGTTGTATCCGCAGACTGGAGCTCCTACAATGAGCAGTTCTTC	CSVVSADWSSYNEQFF
.	few	TRBV5-1	TRBJ1-1	TGCGCCAGCAGCTTGGGGTACGAGGAAGCTTTCTTT	CASSLGYEEAFF
.	.	TRBV4-1	TRBJ1-2	TGCGCCAGCAGCCAAGAAAGGCATAACCGAGGCTACACCTTC	CASSQERHNRGYTF
TRBD2	.	TRBV27	TRBJ2-1	TGTGCCAGCAGTTTAGTCGGCGGGGGGGTCGGTGAGCAGTTCTTC	CASSLVGGGVGEQFF
TRBD2	.	TRBV6-6	TRBJ2-7	TGTGCCAGCAGTAACCTCAGCGGGGTCTTCTCCTACGAGCAGTACTTC	CASSNLSGVFSYEQYF
.	.	TRBV25-1	TRBJ1-6	TGTGCCAGCAGTGAAACCGGGGCCGGGTCACCCCTCCACTTT	CASSETGAGSPLHF
.	.	TRBV13	TRBJ1-4	TGTGCCAGCAGCTCCCCGGGGGAAAAACTGTTTTTT	CASSSPGEKLFF
.	few	TRBV27	TRBJ2-1	TGTGCCAGCACGCCCGGGACTCTCGCCGATGAGCAGTTCTTC	CASTPGTLADEQFF